This record covers a single T cell receptor (beta chain). The CDR3 length is 15 residues. Germline assignment: CDR1 MNHNS and CDR2 SASEGT. V was pared by 7 bases and J by 6 bases, with 10 bases of the junction left unmatched. Sequencing was performed with immunoSEQ multiplex PCR; in TCRdb, only in-frame clones are kept and a portion is missing. The top ten hold 0.75% to 0.95% of the sample, which has more than 35,000 clones, roughly nine tenths seen once. This entry is derived from a study of T cell changes during pregnancy in multiple sclerosis. This clonotype was obtained from a female donor in good health, enrolled as a control in a pregnancy study. This sample comprised CD4+ T cells from peripheral blood mononuclear cells, obtained after pregnancy. V is TRBV6-1 and J is TRBJ2-1; 9 bases are shared with TRBD2. In DNA form, the CDR3 reads TGTGCCAGCAAGGGACTAGCTGCCGGGGGCAATGAGCAGTTCTTC. Encoded protein: CASKGLAAGGNEQFF.